This passage covers 9 T cell receptor beta chains from one sample sequenced in a study of T cell responses to AZD1222 COVID-19 vaccine. Here immunoSEQ multiplex PCR was the method, and the copy in TCRdb shows in-frame clones only, minus some. The table records 120,000 to 150,000 clones, 91% of them present only once. The input for sequencing was peripheral blood, taken 28 days after the second AZD1222 dose. The receptors originated from an adult who received the AZD1222 COVID-19 vaccine.

This chain links TRBV2 with TRBJ1-1, with 8 bases identical to TRBD1. V gave up 5 bases and J gave up 0 bases; unmatched junction bases: 2. This CDR3 spans 14 amino acids. CDR1 and CDR2 from the germline V gene are SNHLY and FYNNEI. CDR3 sequence: CASSLQGVNTEAFF. The DNA of the CDR3 is TGTGCCAGCAGTTTACAGGGGGTGAACACTGAAGCTTTCTTT.

V gene TRBV12-3 or TRBV12-4 combines with J gene TRBJ1-1, with a weak D call TRBD1 (6 bases). V lost 3 bases and J lost 7, with 12 bases in between. The length of the CDR3 is 13 residues. CDR3 sequence reads: CASSFAGGLEAFF. Written as DNA, the CDR3 is TGTGCCAGCAGTTTCGCGGGGGGGCTTGAAGCTTTCTTT.

V is TRBV11-2 and J is TRBJ2-3, with a possible D match to TRBD2 (5 bases). The V gene lost 2 bases and the J gene lost 0 bases, with 6 bases spanning the gap. Germline CDR1 and CDR2: SGHAT and FQNNGV. CDR3 size: 14 residues. The CDR3 sequence: CASSLQRSTDTQYF. DNA of the CDR3: TGTGCCAGCAGCTTACAGCGGAGCACAGATACGCAGTATTTT. Complete variable domain (other parts from reference TRBV11-2 and TRBJ2-3): EAGVAQSPRYKIIEKRQSVAFWCNPISGHATLYWYQQILGQGPKLLIQFQNNGVVDDSQLPKDRFSAERLKGVDSTLKIQPAKLEDSAVYLCASSLQRSTDTQYFGPGTRLTVL.

CDR3 coding DNA: TGTGCCAGCAGTCTAGACAGGTTGGAGGTTAGAACTGAAGCTTTCTTT. It specifies CASSLDRLEVRTEAFF. The chain recombines TRBV5-4 with TRBJ1-1, with D possibly matching TRBD1 (6 bases). The germline V gene has CDR1 SGHNT and CDR2 YYREEE (reference sequence). Trimming took off 5 bases at V and 5 bases at J, with 22 bases between the two ends. The CDR3 is 16 residues long. Full variable domain (remainder filled in from reference TRBV5-4 and TRBJ1-1): ETGVTQSPTHLIKTRGQQVTLRCSSQSGHNTVSWYQQALGQGPQFIFQYYREEENGRGNFPPRFSGLQFPNYSSELNVNALELDDSALYLCASSLDRLEVRTEAFFGQGTRLTVV.

The chain couples TRBV18 to TRBJ1-3; no clear D. The CDR3 contains 15 residues. The V and J ends lost 6 bases and 0 bases respectively, with 12 bases between them. Germline loops: CDR1 KGHSH, CDR2 LQKENI. CDR3 in amino acids: CASSPDGRSGNTIYF. The DNA of the CDR3 is TGTGCCAGCTCTCCCGACGGACGCTCTGGAAACACCATATATTTT. Full variable domain (rest looked up from reference TRBV18 and TRBJ1-3): NAGVMQNPRHLVRRRGQEARLRCSPMKGHSHVYWYRQLPEEGLKFMVYLQKENIIDESGMPKERFSAEFPKEGPSILRIQQVVRGDSAAYFCASSPDGRSGNTIYFGEGSWLTVV.

The genes are TRBV3-1 (or the pseudogene TRBV3-2) and TRBJ1-3; tentative D call: TRBD1 (5 bases). Trimming cost V 1 base and J 9 bases, with 10 bases left between them. CDR1 and CDR2 (germline): LGHDT, YNNKEL (reference sequence). The CDR3 is 13 residues long. CDR3 sequence reads: CASSQGQGPTIYF. In DNA, the CDR3 is TGTGCCAGCAGCCAAGGTCAGGGTCCCACCATATATTTT.

The chain employs TRBV7-9 and TRBJ1-2, with a weak D call TRBD1 (6 bases). CDR1 and CDR2 from the germline V gene are SEHNR and FQNEAQ (reference sequence). V gave up 3 bases and J gave up 6 bases, with 11 bases separating them. This CDR3 comprises 13 residues. CDR3 bases: TGTGCCAGCAGCTTCCGGGGGGCTAATGGCTACACCTTC. Its translation is CASSFRGANGYTF.

There are a few counts of this clone. J is TRBJ2-5 and V is TRBV20-1; no clear D gene. The germline V gene encodes CDR1 DFQATT and CDR2 SNEGSKA (reference sequence). The CDR3 loop spans 15 amino acids. Trimming removed 3 bases at V and 2 bases at J, with 16 bases between. In DNA form, the CDR3 reads TGCAGTGCTAGTGCGTCGTGGGATCTTCAAGAGACCCAGTACTTC. It encodes CSASASWDLQETQYF.

The rearrangement uses TRBV30 and TRBJ1-3; maybe TRBD1 (6 bases). V shed 3 bases and J shed 0 bases, with 15 bases lying between them. The CDR3 is made up of 16 amino acids. From germline, CDR1 is GTSNPN and CDR2 SVGIG (reference sequence). The CDR3 spells CAWSRGHANSGNTIYF. In nucleotides, the CDR3 is TGTGCCTGGAGCCGGGGACACGCTAACTCTGGAAACACCATATATTTT.